This TCR beta chain was sequenced during a study of long-term antiretroviral therapy in people with HIV. About this clone: Its target is not known.

Broader study findings: Patients on ART gained diversity, which nonetheless stayed below transplant donor controls.

The run of the v3.0 immunoSEQ assay was at survey level. Clones were read by immunoSEQ multiplex PCR, and TCRdb kept only the in-frame ones, dropping some. Here the sample spans approximately 22,000 clones, approximately 82% being singletons. Per germline, CDR1 SGHTA and CDR2 FQGNSA. CDR3 size: 17 residues. J gave up 2 bases and V 5 bases, and 11 bases lay outside the gene matches. The receptor was isolated from a man aged 50 to 59 with HIV. V is TRBV7-2 and J is TRBJ1-3, with 8 bases aligning to TRBD1. Specimen: unsorted PBMCs, collected 3 years after starting antiretroviral therapy. In nucleotides, the CDR3 is TGTGCCAGCAGCCCCAGACAGGGGTGGTATGCTGGAAACACCATATATTTT. Its translation is CASSPRQGWYAGNTIYF.